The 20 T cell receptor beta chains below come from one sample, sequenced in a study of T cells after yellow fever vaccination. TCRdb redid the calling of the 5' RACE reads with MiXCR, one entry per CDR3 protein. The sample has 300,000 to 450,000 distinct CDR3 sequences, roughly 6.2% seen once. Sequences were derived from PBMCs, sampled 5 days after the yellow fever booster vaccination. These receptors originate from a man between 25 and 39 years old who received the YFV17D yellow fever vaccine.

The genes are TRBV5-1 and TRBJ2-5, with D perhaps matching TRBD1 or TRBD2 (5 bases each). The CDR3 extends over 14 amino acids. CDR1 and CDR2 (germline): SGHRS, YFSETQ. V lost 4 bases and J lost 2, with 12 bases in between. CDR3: CASSEGSPQETQYF. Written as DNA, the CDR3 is TGCGCCAGCAGCGAGGGGTCCCCTCAAGAGACCCAGTACTTC. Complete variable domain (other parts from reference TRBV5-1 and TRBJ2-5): KAGVTQTPRYLIKTRGQQVTLSCSPISGHRSVSWYQQTPGQGLQFLFEYFSETQRNKGNFPGRFSGRQFSNSRSEMNVSTLELGDSALYLCASSEGSPQETQYFGPGTRLLVL.

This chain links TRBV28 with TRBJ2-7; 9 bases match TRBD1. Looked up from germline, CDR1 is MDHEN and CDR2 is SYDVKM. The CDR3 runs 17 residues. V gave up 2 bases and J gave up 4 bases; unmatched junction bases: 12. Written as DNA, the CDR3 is TGTGCCAGCAGTTTAACCCTCAGACAGGGGGGTTCGTACGAGCAGTACTTC. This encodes CASSLTLRQGGSYEQYF.

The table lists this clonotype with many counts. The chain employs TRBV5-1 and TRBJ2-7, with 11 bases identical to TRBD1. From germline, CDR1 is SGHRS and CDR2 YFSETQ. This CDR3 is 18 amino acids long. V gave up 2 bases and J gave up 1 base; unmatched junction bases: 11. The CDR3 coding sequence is TGCGCCAGCAGCTTTAGGACAGGGGGCCTCGGGGTATCCTACGAGCAGTACTTC. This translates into CASSFRTGGLGVSYEQYF.

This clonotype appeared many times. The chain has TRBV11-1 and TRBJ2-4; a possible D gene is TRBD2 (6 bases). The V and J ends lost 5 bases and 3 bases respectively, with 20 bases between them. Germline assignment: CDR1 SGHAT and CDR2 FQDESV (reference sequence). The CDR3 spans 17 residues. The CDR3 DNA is TGTGCCAGCAGCCGCCTAGCTGCGGAGGGGAACAAAAACATTCAGTACTTC. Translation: CASSRLAAEGNKNIQYF. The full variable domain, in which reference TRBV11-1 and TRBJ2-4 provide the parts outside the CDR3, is EAEVAQSPRYKITEKSQAVAFWCDPISGHATLYWYRQILGQGPELLVQFQDESVVDDSQLPKDRFSAERLKGVDSTLKIQPAELGDSAMYLCASSRLAAEGNKNIQYFGAGTRLSVL.

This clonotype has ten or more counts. The CDR3 loop reads CASTAGSNTGELFF. The CDR3 DNA is TGCGCCAGCACAGCAGGGTCGAACACCGGGGAGCTGTTTTTT. This sequence joins TRBV10-1 and TRBJ2-2; possibly TRBD1 for D (5 bases). The CDR3 sequence is 14 residues long. V lost 7 bases and J lost 0, with 9 bases in between. Germline assignment: CDR1 WNHNN and CDR2 SYGVQD (reference sequence).

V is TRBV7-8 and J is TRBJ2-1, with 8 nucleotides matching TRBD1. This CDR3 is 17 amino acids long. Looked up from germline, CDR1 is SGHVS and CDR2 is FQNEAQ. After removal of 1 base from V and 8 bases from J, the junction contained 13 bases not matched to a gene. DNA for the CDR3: TGTGCCAGCAGCTTAGTTGGTATGGACAGGGCTATCTATGAGCAGTTCTTC. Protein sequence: CASSLVGMDRAIYEQFF.

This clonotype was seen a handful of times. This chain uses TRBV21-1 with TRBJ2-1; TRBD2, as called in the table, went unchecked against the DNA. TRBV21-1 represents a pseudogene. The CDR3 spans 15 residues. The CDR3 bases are TGTGCCAGCAGCATTGAGACCCGGTTTTGCAATGAGCAGTTCTTC. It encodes CASSIETRFCNEQFF.

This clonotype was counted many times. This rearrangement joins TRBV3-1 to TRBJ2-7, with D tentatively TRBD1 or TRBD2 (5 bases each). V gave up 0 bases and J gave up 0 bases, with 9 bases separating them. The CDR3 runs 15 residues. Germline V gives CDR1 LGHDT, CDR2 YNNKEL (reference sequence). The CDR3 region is CASSQDWGSSYEQYF. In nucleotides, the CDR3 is TGTGCCAGCAGCCAAGATTGGGGGTCCTCCTACGAGCAGTACTTC.

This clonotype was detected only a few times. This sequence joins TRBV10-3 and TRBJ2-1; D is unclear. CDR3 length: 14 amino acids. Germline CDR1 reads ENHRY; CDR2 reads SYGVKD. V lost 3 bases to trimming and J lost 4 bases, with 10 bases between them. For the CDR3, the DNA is TGTGCCATCAGTGATTCTGGCGGTTACAATGAGCAGTTCTTC. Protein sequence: CAISDSGGYNEQFF.

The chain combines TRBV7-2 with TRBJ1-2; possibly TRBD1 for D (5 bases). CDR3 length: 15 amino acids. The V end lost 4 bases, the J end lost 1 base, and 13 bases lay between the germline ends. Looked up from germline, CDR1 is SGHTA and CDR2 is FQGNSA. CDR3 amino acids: CASSSPGRVNYGYTF. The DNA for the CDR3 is TGTGCCAGCAGCTCGCCGGGACGGGTTAACTATGGCTACACCTTC.

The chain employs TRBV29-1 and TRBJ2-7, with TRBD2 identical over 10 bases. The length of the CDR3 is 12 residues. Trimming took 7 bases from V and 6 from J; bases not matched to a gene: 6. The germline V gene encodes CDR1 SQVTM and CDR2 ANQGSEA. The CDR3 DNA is TGCAGCGGAAGCGGGAGGGCTGGCGAGCAGTACTTC. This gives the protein CSGSGRAGEQYF.

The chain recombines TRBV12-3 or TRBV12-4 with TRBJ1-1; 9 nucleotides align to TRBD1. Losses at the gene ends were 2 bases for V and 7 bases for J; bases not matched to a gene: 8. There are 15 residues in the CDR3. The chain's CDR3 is CASSLTGGDAGEAFF. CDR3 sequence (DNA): TGTGCCAGCAGTTTAACAGGGGGCGATGCGGGTGAAGCTTTCTTT.

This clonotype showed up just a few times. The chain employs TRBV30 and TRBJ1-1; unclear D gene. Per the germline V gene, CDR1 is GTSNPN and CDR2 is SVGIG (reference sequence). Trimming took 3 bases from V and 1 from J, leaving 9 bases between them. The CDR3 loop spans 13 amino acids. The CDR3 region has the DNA TGTGCCTGGAGCTTCGCTAGGAACACTGAAGCTTTCTTT. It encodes CAWSFARNTEAFF.

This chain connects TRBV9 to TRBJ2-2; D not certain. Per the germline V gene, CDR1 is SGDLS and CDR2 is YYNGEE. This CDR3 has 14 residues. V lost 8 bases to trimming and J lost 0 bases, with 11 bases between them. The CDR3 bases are TGTGCCAGTCGTAGGGAAGCGAACACCGGGGAGCTGTTTTTT. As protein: CASRREANTGELFF.

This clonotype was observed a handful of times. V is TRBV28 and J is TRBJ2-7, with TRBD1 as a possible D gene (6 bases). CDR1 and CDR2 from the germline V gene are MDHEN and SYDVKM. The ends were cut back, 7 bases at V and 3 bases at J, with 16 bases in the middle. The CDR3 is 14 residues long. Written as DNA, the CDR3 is TGTGCCAGCAATAGACGGGACACCTTCTACGAGCAGTACTTC. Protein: CASNRRDTFYEQYF.

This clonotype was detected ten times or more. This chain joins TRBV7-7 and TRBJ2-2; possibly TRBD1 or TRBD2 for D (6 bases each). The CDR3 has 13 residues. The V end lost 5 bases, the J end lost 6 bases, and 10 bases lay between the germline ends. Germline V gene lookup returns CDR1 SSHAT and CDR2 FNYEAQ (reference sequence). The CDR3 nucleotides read TGTGCCAGCAGCGCGGGACACGCCGGGGAGCTGTTTTTT. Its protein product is CASSAGHAGELFF.

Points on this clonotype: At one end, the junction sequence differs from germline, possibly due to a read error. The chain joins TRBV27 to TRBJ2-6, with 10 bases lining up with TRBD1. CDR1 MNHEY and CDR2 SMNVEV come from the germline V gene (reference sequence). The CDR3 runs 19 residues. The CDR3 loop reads CAISLLSRDRGSGANVLTF. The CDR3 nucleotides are TGTGCCATCAGTTTACTCTCTAGGGACAGGGGTTCTGGGGCCAACGTCCTGACTTTC.

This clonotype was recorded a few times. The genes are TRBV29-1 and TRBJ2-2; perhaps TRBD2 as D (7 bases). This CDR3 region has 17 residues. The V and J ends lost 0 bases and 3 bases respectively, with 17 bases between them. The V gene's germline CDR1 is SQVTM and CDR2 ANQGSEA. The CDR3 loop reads CSVEDLVRGADTGELFF. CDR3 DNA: TGCAGCGTTGAAGATTTGGTTCGGGGGGCTGACACCGGGGAGCTGTTTTTT.

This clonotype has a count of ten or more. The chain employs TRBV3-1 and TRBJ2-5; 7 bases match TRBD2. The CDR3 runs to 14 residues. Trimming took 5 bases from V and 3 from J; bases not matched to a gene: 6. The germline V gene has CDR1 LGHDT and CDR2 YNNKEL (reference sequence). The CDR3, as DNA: TGTGCCAGCAGCTCATCAGCGGGGAAAGAGACCCAGTACTTC. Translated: CASSSSAGKETQYF.

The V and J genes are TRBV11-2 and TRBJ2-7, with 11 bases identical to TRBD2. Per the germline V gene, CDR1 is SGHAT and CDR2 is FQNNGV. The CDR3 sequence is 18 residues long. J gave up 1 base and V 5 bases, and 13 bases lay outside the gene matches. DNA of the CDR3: TGTGCCAGCAGCCGCATCCAATTAACTAGCGGGAGATCCTACGAGCAGTACTTC. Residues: CASSRIQLTSGRSYEQYF. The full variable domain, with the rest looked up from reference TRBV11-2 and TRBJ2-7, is EAGVAQSPRYKIIEKRQSVAFWCNPISGHATLYWYQQILGQGPKLLIQFQNNGVVDDSQLPKDRFSAERLKGVDSTLKIQPAKLEDSAVYLCASSRIQLTSGRSYEQYFGPGTRLTVT.